The 11 T cell receptor beta chains in this list originate from one sample, sequenced in a study of CD8 T cells in Susac syndrome. Random hexamers were used to reverse transcribe the RNA input (about 0.5 to 1 ug). TCRdb re-called the immunoSEQ multiplex PCR reads with MiXCR, one entry per CDR3 protein. The sample shows a few hundred thousand distinct CDR3 sequences, about 88% of them seen only once. The sequenced sample was CD8+ T cells from PBMCs. The receptors come from a human donor with multiple sclerosis.

This chain uses TRBV27 with TRBJ2-7, with 7 bases lining up with TRBD1. The J segment lost 4 bases and the V segment lost 3 bases, leaving 9 bases of the junction unmatched. There are 15 residues in the CDR3. Germline V gene data show CDR1 as MNHEY and CDR2 as SMNVEV (reference sequence). The CDR3, as DNA: TGTGCCAGCAGTTTTGTCCGGACAGGAGTTTACGAGCAGTACTTC. This codes for CASSFVRTGVYEQYF.

The chain has TRBV3-1 and TRBJ2-7, with a tentative D call TRBD2 (5 bases). This CDR3 contains 14 residues. The ends were cut back, 3 bases at V and 0 bases at J, with 9 bases in the middle. Germline V lookup: CDR1 LGHDT, CDR2 YNNKEL (reference sequence). CDR3 sequence (DNA): TGTGCCAGCAGCCAGAAAGGGAGCTCCTACGAGCAGTACTTC. Encoded protein: CASSQKGSSYEQYF.

The chain couples TRBV15 to TRBJ2-1, with 8 bases identical to TRBD1. Germline CDR1 reads LNHNV; CDR2 reads YYDKDF (reference sequence). V gave up 0 bases and J gave up 3 bases; unmatched junction bases: 1. This CDR3 is built from 15 residues. The CDR3 DNA reads TGTGCCACCAGCAGAGATACAGGGGGCTACAATGAGCAGTTCTTC. Residues: CATSRDTGGYNEQFF. The whole variable domain, filled in from reference TRBV15 and TRBJ2-1, reads DAMVIQNPRYQVTQFGKPVTLSCSQTLNHNVMYWYQQKSSQAPKLLFHYYDKDFNNEADTPDNFQSRRPNTSFCFLDIRSPGLGDTAMYLCATSRDTGGYNEQFFGPGTRLTVL.

The CDR3 DNA is TGCAGCGTCGCTTCCTGGCAGGGCCCTTCCTACGAGCAGTACTTC. Amino acids: CSVASWQGPSYEQYF. This chain connects TRBV29-1 to TRBJ2-7, with D possibly being TRBD1 (5 bases). Germline CDR1 SQVTM, CDR2 ANQGSEA. The V gene lost 6 bases and the J gene lost 1 base, with 19 bases spanning the gap. CDR3 size: 15 residues.

This chain uses TRBV5-5 with TRBJ2-7; the D gene is possibly TRBD2 (6 bases). This CDR3 is built from 13 residues. Germline-derived CDR1 and CDR2 are SGHKS and YYEKEE (reference sequence). The V end was cut by 2 bases, the J end by 3 bases, with 9 bases between. CDR3 sequence: CASSFGTYYEQYF. Written as DNA, the CDR3 is TGTGCCAGCAGCTTCGGGACTTACTACGAGCAGTACTTC.

The V and J genes are TRBV9 and TRBJ2-1; 9 bases are a match to TRBD2. J was trimmed by 9 bases and V by 0 bases; bases with no gene match: 7. The CDR3 runs 15 residues. Germline V gene lookup returns CDR1 SGDLS and CDR2 YYNGEE. The CDR3 sequence: CASSVGAGGNLEQFF. DNA of the CDR3: TGTGCCAGCAGCGTAGGGGCGGGAGGGAATCTTGAGCAGTTCTTC.

V is TRBV2 and J is TRBJ2-2, with D perhaps matching TRBD1 (6 bases). Trimming left V 3 bases short and J 5 bases short, with 13 bases between. The CDR3 runs 15 residues. Per germline, CDR1 SNHLY and CDR2 FYNNEI. The CDR3 loop reads CASSDAGVATGELFF. The CDR3 nucleotides are TGTGCCAGCAGTGACGCAGGGGTTGCGACCGGGGAGCTGTTTTTT.

This clonotype has more than one count but fewer than ten. Written as DNA, the CDR3 is TGTGCCAGCAGTCTAGCGGGGGGGGGCGCAGATACGCAGTATTTT. It is translated as CASSLAGGGADTQYF. The chain joins TRBV28 to TRBJ2-3, with 12 nucleotides matching TRBD2. The CDR3 runs to 15 residues. The junction had 4 bases not matched to a gene; V was cut back by 5 bases and J by 4 bases. Germline CDR1 and CDR2: MDHEN and SYDVKM. Variable domain in full (rest from reference TRBV28 and TRBJ2-3): DVKVTQSSRYLVKRTGEKVFLECVQDMDHENMFWYRQDPGLGLRLIYFSYDVKMKEKGDIPEGYSVSREKKERFSLILESASTNQTSMYLCASSLAGGGADTQYFGPGTRLTVL.

The chain joins TRBV9 to TRBJ2-1; possible D gene TRBD1, 5 bases. With 0 bases removed from V and 6 bases from J, the gap between germline ends came to 19 bases. Germline CDR1 and CDR2: SGDLS and YYNGEE. This CDR3 has 17 residues. CDR3 DNA: TGTGCCAGCAGCGTAGCTGAGGTAGCAAAAAGGGGCAATGAGCAGTTCTTC. The encoded protein is CASSVAEVAKRGNEQFF.

The CDR3 DNA follows: TGTGCCAGCAGCCCTGAAAAGGCAGGGGAGAGCACAGATACGCAGTATTTT. Translating gives CASSPEKAGESTDTQYF. The chain joins TRBV12-3 or TRBV12-4 to TRBJ2-3; the D gene is possibly TRBD1 (6 bases). Deletions cut 6 bases from V and 0 bases from J, with 19 bases between. There are 17 residues in the CDR3.

The chain is built from TRBV27 and TRBJ1-2; TRBD1 matches 8 bases. Trimming cost V 2 bases and J 6 bases; bases outside gene matches: 11. The CDR3 spans 16 residues. The germline CDR1 and CDR2 sequences are MNHEY and SMNVEV (reference sequence). CDR3 bases: TGTGCCAGCAGTTTAGGGACAGGCTCATTGCGTGATGGCTACACCTTC. Translation: CASSLGTGSLRDGYTF.